Listed below are T cell receptor beta chains from one sample, sequenced in a study of breast tumors, draining lymph nodes, adjacent tissues. TCRdb processed the multiplex PCR reads anew with MiXCR; each CDR3 protein has one entry. This table has about 140,000 distinct CDR3 sequences, 30% to 35% appearing once. Material for sequencing was axillary lymph node tissue. All receptors come from a female donor with breast cancer. Some clones in this sample may be carry-over from other donors' samples. Both conserved end residues are part of each CDR3. Each record gives: D gene, J gene, V gene, clone size, CDR3 protein, CDR3 DNA. The D gene is left open where the match is weak. Clone size is shown for a subset of rows, as once, few, many or a class of expanded clone.

d_call: TRBD1
j_call: TRBJ1-3
v_call: TRBV11-1
clone_size: many
cdr3_aa: CASRGQATGNTIYF
cdr3_nt: TGTGCCAGCAGGGGACAGGCTACTGGAAACACCATATATTTT

d_call: -
j_call: TRBJ2-7
v_call: TRBV9
clone_size: many
cdr3_aa: CASSPGWGDEQYF
cdr3_nt: TGTGCCAGCTCCCCCGGCTGGGGCGATGAGCAGTACTTC

d_call: TRBD1
j_call: TRBJ1-4
v_call: TRBV20-1
clone_size: -
cdr3_aa: CSASRTGNEKLFF
cdr3_nt: TGCAGTGCTAGTAGGACAGGGAATGAAAAACTGTTTTTT

d_call: TRBD1
j_call: TRBJ1-5
v_call: TRBV7-9
clone_size: many
cdr3_aa: CASSSQTGVGQPQHF
cdr3_nt: TGTGCCAGCAGCTCACAGACAGGGGTCGGGCAGCCCCAGCATTTT

d_call: -
j_call: TRBJ1-1
v_call: TRBV6-4
clone_size: -
cdr3_aa: CASSLAYGTQDEAFF
cdr3_nt: TGTGCCAGCAGTTTAGCTTACGGGACGCAGGATGAAGCTTTCTTT

d_call: -
j_call: TRBJ1-1
v_call: TRBV7-2
clone_size: many
cdr3_aa: CASERGVGTEAFF
cdr3_nt: TGTGCCAGCGAAAGAGGAGTTGGGACTGAAGCTTTCTTT

d_call: TRBD1
j_call: TRBJ1-6
v_call: TRBV5-5
clone_size: -
cdr3_aa: CASSLGGQTHSPLHF
cdr3_nt: TGTGCCAGCAGCTTGGGGGGACAGACACATTCACCCCTCCACTTT

d_call: -
j_call: TRBJ1-2
v_call: TRBV11-3
clone_size: once
cdr3_aa: CASSLNGFHGYTF
cdr3_nt: TGTGCCAGCAGCTTGAATGGGTTCCATGGCTACACCTTC

d_call: TRBD1
j_call: TRBJ2-1
v_call: TRBV7-9
clone_size: many
cdr3_aa: CASSKGGTYNEQFF
cdr3_nt: TGTGCCAGCAGCAAAGGGGGCACCTACAATGAGCAGTTCTTC

d_call: -
j_call: TRBJ2-7
v_call: TRBV11-3
clone_size: -
cdr3_aa: CASSLGSSAHFYEQYF
cdr3_nt: TGTGCCAGCAGCTTGGGCAGTAGCGCACATTTCTACGAGCAGTACTTC

d_call: TRBD1
j_call: TRBJ1-6
v_call: TRBV20-1
clone_size: -
cdr3_aa: CSASPGTGGNSPLHF
cdr3_nt: TGCAGTGCCAGCCCCGGGACAGGTGGAAATTCACCCCTCCACTTT

d_call: -
j_call: TRBJ1-6
v_call: TRBV6-5
clone_size: many
cdr3_aa: CASSYSGRRRSYNSPLHF
cdr3_nt: TGTGCCAGCAGTTACTCGGGTCGCCGGAGATCCTATAATTCACCCCTCCACTTT

d_call: TRBD2
j_call: TRBJ2-3
v_call: TRBV20-1
clone_size: many
cdr3_aa: CSVPRTSVRTDTQYF
cdr3_nt: TGCAGCGTACCTCGGACTAGCGTGCGCACAGATACGCAGTATTTT

d_call: -
j_call: TRBJ1-5
v_call: TRBV5-1
clone_size: many
cdr3_aa: CASSPGQGGLNQPQHF
cdr3_nt: TGCGCCAGCAGCCCGGGCCAAGGAGGACTTAATCAGCCCCAGCATTTT

d_call: -
j_call: TRBJ2-1
v_call: TRBV7-9
clone_size: many
cdr3_aa: CASSSYIGPYNEQFF
cdr3_nt: TGTGCCAGCAGCTCATACATAGGGCCCTACAATGAGCAGTTCTTC

d_call: -
j_call: TRBJ1-2
v_call: TRBV5-6
clone_size: -
cdr3_aa: CAGSLVQNYGNTF
cdr3_nt: TGTGCCGGCAGCTTGGTACAAAACTATGGCAACACCTTC

d_call: TRBD2
j_call: TRBJ2-5
v_call: TRBV7-9
clone_size: many
cdr3_aa: CASSLALAGARHGETQYF
cdr3_nt: TGTGCCAGCAGCTTAGCTCTAGCGGGGGCCCGTCACGGAGAGACCCAGTACTTC